The 21 T cell receptor beta chains given below trace back to one sample, sequenced in a study of OX40 agonist ivuxolimab in advanced cancers. The library was generated by the immunoSEQ multiplex PCR assay. TCRdb obtained this table from immuneACCESS and retained in-frame rearrangements with V and J assigned. These tables miss some clones; where compared with another copy, unresolved V genes account for less than half of the shortfall, and the remainder is unexplained. The sample yields 65,000 to 80,000 clones; 92% were counted once. 0.5% to 0.55% of the sample belongs to the ten largest clones. The material sequenced was CD4+ or CD8+ T cells sorted from blood, taken in a trial of the OX40 agonist ivuxolimab. Source of these receptors: an adult with an advanced solid tumor such as melanoma, head and neck, liver or kidney cancer.

The gene calls are TRBV25-1 and TRBJ1-3, with D possibly matching TRBD1 (5 bases). The CDR3 loop spans 16 amino acids. The germline V gene has CDR1 MGHDK and CDR2 SYGVNS. V lost 3 bases and J lost 2, with 14 bases in between. CDR3 in amino acids: CASSDPGPLTGNTIYF. The CDR3 nucleotides are TGTGCCAGCAGTGATCCGGGGCCTTTAACTGGAAACACCATATATTTT.

This rearrangement joins TRBV19 to TRBJ1-3; no reliable D call. Germline V CDR1 and CDR2: LNHDA, SQIVND (reference sequence). The CDR3 has 15 amino acids. V was shortened by 4 bases and J by 2 bases, with 12 bases between the two germline ends. CDR3 DNA sequence: TGTGCCAGTAGTACGACCCGGGAAGCTGGAAACACCATATATTTT. It encodes CASSTTREAGNTIYF.

This chain links TRBV7-9 with TRBJ2-1; D call uncertain. Trimming left V 7 bases short and J 10 bases short, with 14 bases between. The CDR3 is made up of 12 amino acids. Germline CDR1 and CDR2: SEHNR and FQNEAQ (reference sequence). The CDR3 nucleotides read TGTGCCAGCACGTGGTTAGTCAACGAGCAGTTCTTC. It translates to CASTWLVNEQFF. The variable domain in full, with the rest retrieved from reference TRBV7-9 and TRBJ2-1, is DTGVSQNPRHKITKRGQNVTFRCDPISEHNRLYWYRQTLGQGPEFLTYFQNEAQLEKSRLLSDRFSAERPKGSFSTLEIQRTEQGDSAMYLCASTWLVNEQFFGPGTRLTVL.

The V and J genes are TRBV28 and TRBJ2-7; D remains unclear. The V gene's germline CDR1 is MDHEN and CDR2 SYDVKM. The V gene lost 2 bases and the J gene lost 4 bases, with 12 bases spanning the gap. This CDR3 is 14 amino acids long. CDR3 nucleotide sequence: TGTGCCAGCAGTTTAGGCCAACACCAATACGAGCAGTACTTC. It translates to CASSLGQHQYEQYF.

V and J are TRBV6-4 and TRBJ2-7; the D gene could be TRBD1 or TRBD2 (5 bases each). CDR3 size: 13 residues. Trimming took 6 bases from V and 6 from J, leaving 15 bases between them. Germline values: CDR1 MRHNA, CDR2 SNTAGT. The CDR3 spells CASSSGPNREQYF. The CDR3 nucleotides are TGTGCCAGCAGCTCGGGACCAAATCGCGAGCAGTACTTC.

The rearrangement links TRBV4-3 to TRBJ2-1; TRBD2 agrees at 10 bases. Germline lookup yields CDR1 LGHNA and CDR2 YSLEER. The CDR3 has 14 amino acids. Unmatched junction bases numbered 8, after V lost 0 bases and J lost 15 bases. The CDR3 DNA follows: TGCGCCAGCAGCCAAGATCTGGGTAGCGGGAGGCCGTTCTTC. Its translation is CASSQDLGSGRPFF.

This clone was observed a few times. This chain connects TRBV28 to TRBJ1-5; D unresolved. V lost 7 bases and J 3 bases, leaving 7 bases between the germline ends. From germline, CDR1 is MDHEN and CDR2 SYDVKM. CDR3 length: 12 residues. Here the CDR3 DNA reads TGTGCCAGCATCTCGCCCAATCAGCCCCAGCATTTT. It translates to CASISPNQPQHF.

This chain joins TRBV2 and TRBJ2-7; TRBD1 agrees at 8 bases. CDR3 length: 13 amino acids. The germline CDR1 and CDR2 sequences are SNHLY and FYNNEI. With 9 bases clipped from V and 3 bases from J, the junction kept 7 bases outside the gene matches. CDR3 sequence: CARGQASVYEQYF. The CDR3 nucleotides are TGTGCCAGGGGACAGGCGTCAGTCTACGAGCAGTACTTC.

The chain uses TRBV28 and TRBJ1-2; TRBD1 aligns across 8 bases. The germline V gene encodes CDR1 MDHEN and CDR2 SYDVKM. V dropped 4 bases and J dropped 4; count of bases not matched to a gene: 2. CDR3 size: 13 residues. As DNA, the CDR3 is TGTGCCAGCAGTTGGGACAGGTTCTATGGCTACACCTTC. It translates to CASSWDRFYGYTF.

The chain uses TRBV7-8 and TRBJ2-7, with D maybe TRBD2 (6 bases). V was cut by 5 bases and J by 5 bases, with 19 bases left in between. The CDR3 extends over 15 amino acids. CDR1 and CDR2 from the germline V gene are SGHVS and FQNEAQ. CDR3 residues: CASSPTSGDGDEQYF. Written as DNA, the CDR3 is TGTGCCAGCAGCCCTACCTCGGGGGATGGTGACGAGCAGTACTTC.

The chain is built from TRBV19 and TRBJ2-2; possible D gene TRBD1, 6 bases. Per the germline V gene, CDR1 is LNHDA and CDR2 is SQIVND (reference sequence). The CDR3 sequence is 16 residues long. Trimming left V 5 bases short and J 0 bases short, with 13 bases between. CDR3 DNA: TGTGCCAGTAGTGCACAGGGAAGGTCGAACACCGGGGAGCTGTTTTTT. This codes for CASSAQGRSNTGELFF.

This clone occurred once. The chain is built from TRBV5-6 and TRBJ1-5; D gene uncertain. CDR3 length: 17 amino acids. Deletions cut 4 bases from V and 0 bases from J, with 17 bases between. In germline, CDR1 is SGHDT, CDR2 YYEEEE. Written as DNA, the CDR3 is TGTGCCAGCAGCCATCCTCCGGATGGCTATAGCAATCAGCCCCAGCATTTT. Amino acids: CASSHPPDGYSNQPQHF.

The chain has TRBV19 and TRBJ1-1; no clear D. Between the trimmed V and J ends, which lost 3 bases and 1 base, there was a span of 15 bases. This CDR3 contains 16 residues. Looked up from germline, CDR1 is LNHDA and CDR2 is SQIVND (reference sequence). CDR3 amino acids: CASSMVVQKPNTEAFF. DNA of the CDR3: TGTGCCAGTAGTATGGTCGTCCAGAAACCGAACACTGAAGCTTTCTTT.

About this clone itself: The same CDR3 also results from other DNA sequences found in this sample. The chain has TRBV19 and TRBJ2-5; possible D gene TRBD2, 5 bases. V was shortened by 1 base and J by 0 bases, with 9 bases between the two germline ends. Germline assignment: CDR1 LNHDA and CDR2 SQIVND (reference sequence). The CDR3 is 15 residues long. The CDR3 is CASSIASGNQETQYF. CDR3 in DNA: TGTGCCAGTAGTATAGCGAGCGGTAACCAAGAGACCCAGTACTTC.

This CDR3 reads CASSLVGTGGYEQYF. CDR3 DNA: TGTGCCAGCAGCTTGGTAGGGACAGGGGGCTACGAGCAGTACTTC. The chain joins TRBV5-5 to TRBJ2-7, with 11 nucleotides matching TRBD1. CDR1 and CDR2 from the germline V gene are SGHKS and YYEKEE (reference sequence). V lost 0 bases, J lost 3 bases, and 2 bases stayed unmatched. The CDR3 is made up of 15 amino acids.

V and J are TRBV7-3 and TRBJ2-7, with 9 bases fitting TRBD2. This CDR3 region has 15 residues. The V gene's germline CDR1 is SGHTA and CDR2 FQGTGA. V was clipped by 1 base and J by 3 bases; unmatched bases: 4. The CDR3 sequence is CASSLKGGRGYEQYF. The CDR3 DNA reads TGTGCCAGCAGCTTAAAGGGCGGGAGGGGCTACGAGCAGTACTTC.

This clone came up once. The V call is TRBV9, the J call TRBJ2-3; D possibly corresponds to TRBD2 (6 bases). With 0 bases removed from V and 2 bases from J, the gap between germline ends came to 10 bases. Germline V gives CDR1 SGDLS, CDR2 YYNGEE. The CDR3 has 15 amino acids. The CDR3 loop is CASSVGSGNTDTQYF. CDR3 coding DNA: TGTGCCAGCAGCGTAGGTAGCGGTAACACAGATACGCAGTATTTT.

This chain joins TRBV7-9 and TRBJ1-1, with D unresolved. The CDR3 loop spans 13 amino acids. Germline V gene data show CDR1 as SEHNR and CDR2 as FQNEAQ (reference sequence). V was cut by 2 bases and J by 5 bases, with 9 bases left in between. The CDR3 loop is CASSLLSTTEAFF. Written as DNA, the CDR3 is TGTGCCAGCAGCTTACTCAGTACGACTGAAGCTTTCTTT. Full variable domain (rest looked up from reference TRBV7-9 and TRBJ1-1): DTGVSQNPRHKITKRGQNVTFRCDPISEHNRLYWYRQTLGQGPEFLTYFQNEAQLEKSRLLSDRFSAERPKGSFSTLEIQRTEQGDSAMYLCASSLLSTTEAFFGQGTRLTVV.

The V gene is TRBV19, the J gene TRBJ1-5; D might be TRBD1 (5 bases). Germline-derived CDR1 and CDR2 are LNHDA and SQIVND (reference sequence). The CDR3 loop spans 13 amino acids. V dropped 7 bases and J dropped 0 bases, with 7 bases sitting between them. CDR3: CASTGYSNQPQHF. The CDR3 nucleotides read TGTGCCAGTACAGGGTATAGCAATCAGCCCCAGCATTTT. Together with reference TRBV19 and TRBJ1-5, the CDR3 gives the full variable domain: DGGITQSPKYLFRKEGQNVTLSCEQNLNHDAMYWYRQDPGQGLRLIYYSQIVNDFQKGDIAEGYSVSREKKESFPLTVTSAQKNPTAFYLCASTGYSNQPQHFGDGTRLSIL.

The chain carries TRBV6-8 and TRBJ2-1, with a possible D match to TRBD2 (6 bases). This CDR3 is 14 amino acids long. Germline CDR1 is MNHGY and CDR2 is SAAAGT. Trimming took 4 bases from V and 3 from J, leaving 10 bases between them. CDR3 residues: CASSSPGLYNEQFF. CDR3 in DNA: TGTGCCAGCAGTTCACCGGGACTCTACAATGAGCAGTTCTTC.

The rearrangement joins TRBV18 to TRBJ2-5, with D possibly matching TRBD2 (5 bases). The V and J ends lost 5 bases and 5 bases respectively, with 12 bases between them. CDR3 size: 13 residues. CDR1 KGHSH and CDR2 LQKENI come from the germline V gene. CDR3 in amino acids: CASSSWGDETQYF. The CDR3 DNA reads as TGTGCCAGCTCATCGTGGGGAGACGAGACCCAGTACTTC. Complete variable domain (other parts from reference TRBV18 and TRBJ2-5): NAGVMQNPRHLVRRRGQEARLRCSPMKGHSHVYWYRQLPEEGLKFMVYLQKENIIDESGMPKERFSAEFPKEGPSILRIQQVVRGDSAAYFCASSSWGDETQYFGPGTRLLVL.